Detailed here is one T cell receptor (beta chain). Its antigen remains unidentified. This sample was taken from a study of shared clonotypes between healthy human individuals. The study, taken as a whole, reports: Relative to their counterparts shared across all four donors, non-shared clonotypes exhibited diminished generation probabilities.

The CDR3 runs 13 residues. Trimming shortened V by 4 bases and J by 6 bases, and 13 bases separated the two germline ends. The V gene's germline CDR1 is SGHTA and CDR2 FQGTGA. Across several immunoSEQ plates, the genomic DNA of each subset was split evenly. In replicate PCRs of sorted subsets, approximately 210 ng DNA, approximately 30,000 T cell genomes, was used. Assay: immunoSEQ multiplex PCR; the TCRdb copy retains only in-frame clones and omits some. The table lists over a million clones, approximately 68% of them singletons. The source material was memory CD4+ T cells sorted from blood. The subset here: CD45RA-negative fraction. V and J are TRBV7-3 and TRBJ2-7; D gene unclear. This TCR came from a man between 18 and 35 years old in good health. CDR3 loop: CASSSRVLGEQYF. In nucleotides, the CDR3 is TGTGCCAGCAGCTCCCGGGTCCTCGGCGAGCAGTACTTC.